This T cell receptor (beta chain) originates from a study of patients and donors after allogeneic stem cell transplantation (dated by TCRdb to the early 2020s). The CDR3 covers 14 residues, taking in both the cysteine and the phenylalanine. The read is trimmed to its CDR3 DNA, 42 bases read in frame from base 1. V lost 5 bases and J lost 7 bases, and the count of bases not matched to a germline gene is 6. As to this clonotype: What this receptor recognizes is not known. Base-call qualities are not available, and no considerably larger clone is one nucleotide away.

The library was prepared using RT-PCR. Reads for this sample came from a NextSeq 550. TCRdb handled the public reads itself, with Q25 trimming in fastp and clone calling in MiXCR, and kept productive beta chains. When rows share a CDR3 protein, they turn into one entry using the most common DNA and genes. The sample table contains some 92,000 distinct CDR3 sequences; only one count was recorded for roughly 52% of them. The top ten clonotypes cover about 58% of the sample. The source is a human donor who was either an allogeneic HSCT recipient or a stem cell or donor lymphocyte infusion donor (not recorded which). It is not recorded whose cells these are; they may come from a transplant donor. Sequencing was done on a sample of blood, either unsorted or a sorted T cell fraction (not recorded which). Recombination joined TRBV12-3 or TRBV12-4 with TRBJ2-5; 11 middle bases align to TRBD1. CDR3 sequence: CASSTGTGGWTQYF. DNA sequence: TGTGCCAGCAGTACCGGGACAGGGGGTTGGACCCAGTACTTC.